One TCR beta chain is described in this entry. Antigen: not known. The entry originates in a study of persistence of HIV-infected CD4 T cells. Study overall: Up to about 200 mL blood was drawn at multiple time points; a couple of donors had single-time leukapheresis. Study-wide points: Bulk TCR data could not be restricted to HIV-1-infected CMV-responding cells.

The libraries were made with immunoSEQ version 4 in survey mode. Template was genomic DNA at 10 ng/uL, with up to roughly 1 ug used per sample. The protocol was immunoSEQ multiplex PCR, while the TCRdb copy is restricted to in-frame clones and leaves out a portion. The data hold tens of thousands of clones, with 75% to 90% observed a single time. Anti-CD3/anti-CD28 beads served as a nonspecific positive control stimulus. CD4+ T cells upregulating both CD40 ligand and CD69 were sorted as responding cells. Plasma HIV-1 RNA stayed below 50 copies/mL for at least 4 years. This clonotype was sampled from an adult woman with HIV who was CMV-seropositive. The specimen was CD4+ T cells sorted from PBMCs after approximately 20-hour stimulation, collected from a patient who received antiretroviral therapy.

For the CDR3, the DNA is TGTGCCAGCAGTTACTCGATTGGAAAGGGGGACACTGAAGCTTTCTTT. Translated, it gives CASSYSIGKGDTEAFF. The chain is built from TRBV6-2 or TRBV6-3 and TRBJ1-1, with D perhaps matching TRBD1 (6 bases). Trimming shortened V by 0 bases and J by 3 bases, and 14 bases separated the two germline ends. The CDR3 loop spans 16 amino acids. Per germline, CDR1 MNHEY and CDR2 SVGEGT.